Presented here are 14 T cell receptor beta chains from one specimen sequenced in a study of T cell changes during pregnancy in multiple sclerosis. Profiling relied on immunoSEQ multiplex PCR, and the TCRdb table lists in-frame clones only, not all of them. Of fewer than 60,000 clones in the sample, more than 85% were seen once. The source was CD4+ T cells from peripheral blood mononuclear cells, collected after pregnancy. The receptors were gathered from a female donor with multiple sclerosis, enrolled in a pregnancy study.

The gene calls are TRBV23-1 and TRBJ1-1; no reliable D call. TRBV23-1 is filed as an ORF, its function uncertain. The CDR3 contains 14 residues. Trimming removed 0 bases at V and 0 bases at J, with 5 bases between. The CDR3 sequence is CASSQSPVNTEAFF. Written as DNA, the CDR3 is TGCGCCAGCAGTCAATCCCCGGTGAACACTGAAGCTTTCTTT.

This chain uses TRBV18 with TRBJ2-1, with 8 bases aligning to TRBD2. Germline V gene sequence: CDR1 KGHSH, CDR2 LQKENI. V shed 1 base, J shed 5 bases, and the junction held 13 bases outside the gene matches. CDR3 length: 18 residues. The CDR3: CASSPLAFSSGSNNEQFF. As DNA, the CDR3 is TGTGCCAGCTCACCACTGGCGTTCTCGAGCGGGAGCAACAATGAGCAGTTCTTC.

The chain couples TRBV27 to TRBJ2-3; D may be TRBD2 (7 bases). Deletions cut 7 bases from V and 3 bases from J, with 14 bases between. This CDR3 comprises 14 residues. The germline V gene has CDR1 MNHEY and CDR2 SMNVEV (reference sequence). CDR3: CASKRGGGTDTQYF. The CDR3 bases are TGTGCCAGCAAACGGGGAGGGGGGACAGATACGCAGTATTTT.

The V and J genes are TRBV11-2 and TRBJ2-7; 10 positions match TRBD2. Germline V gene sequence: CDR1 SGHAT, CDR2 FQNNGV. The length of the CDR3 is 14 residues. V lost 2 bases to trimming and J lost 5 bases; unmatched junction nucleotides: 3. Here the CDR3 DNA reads TGTGCCAGCAGCTTAATAGCGGGAGGCCACGAGCAGTACTTC. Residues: CASSLIAGGHEQYF.

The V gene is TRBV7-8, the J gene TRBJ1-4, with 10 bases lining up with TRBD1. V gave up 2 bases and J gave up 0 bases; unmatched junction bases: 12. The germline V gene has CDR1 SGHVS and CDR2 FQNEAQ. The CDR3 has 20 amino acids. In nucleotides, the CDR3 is TGTGCCAGCAGCTTACCGCAGGACAGGGGGAGATTTGCAACTAATGAAAAACTGTTTTTT. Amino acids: CASSLPQDRGRFATNEKLFF.

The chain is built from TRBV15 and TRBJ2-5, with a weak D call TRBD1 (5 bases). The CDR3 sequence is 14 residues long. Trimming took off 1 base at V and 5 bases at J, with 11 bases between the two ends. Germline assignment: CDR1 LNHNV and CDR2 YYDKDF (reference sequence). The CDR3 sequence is CATSRVRVRETQYF. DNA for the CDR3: TGTGCCACCAGCAGAGTCAGGGTTCGGGAGACCCAGTACTTC.

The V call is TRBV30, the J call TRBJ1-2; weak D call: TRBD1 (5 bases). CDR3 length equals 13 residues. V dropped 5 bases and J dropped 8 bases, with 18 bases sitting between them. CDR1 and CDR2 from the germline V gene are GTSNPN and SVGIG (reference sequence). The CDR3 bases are TGTGCCTGGTCTAGCGGGACGGCGGGGGGCTACACCTTC. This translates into CAWSSGTAGGYTF.

CDR3 sequence: CSVEDLTSGRTDTQYF. The CDR3 DNA is TGCAGCGTTGAAGATCTGACTAGCGGGAGAACAGATACGCAGTATTTT. V and J are TRBV29-1 and TRBJ2-3; 12 positions match TRBD2. Unmatched junction bases numbered 4, after V lost 0 bases and J lost 3 bases. This CDR3 contains 16 residues. Germline V CDR1 and CDR2: SQVTM, ANQGSEA.

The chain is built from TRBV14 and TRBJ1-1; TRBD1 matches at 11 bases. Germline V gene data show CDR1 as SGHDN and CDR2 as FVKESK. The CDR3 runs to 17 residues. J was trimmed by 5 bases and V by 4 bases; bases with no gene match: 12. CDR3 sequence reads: CASSRAGQGARVTEAFF. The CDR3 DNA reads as TGTGCCAGCAGCCGAGCCGGACAGGGGGCTAGGGTAACTGAAGCTTTCTTT.

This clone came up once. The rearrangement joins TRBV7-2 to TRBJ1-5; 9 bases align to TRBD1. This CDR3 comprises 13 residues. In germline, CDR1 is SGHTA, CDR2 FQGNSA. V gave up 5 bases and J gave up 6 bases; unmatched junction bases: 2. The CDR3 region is CASSPDRGQPQHF. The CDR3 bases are TGTGCCAGCAGCCCGGACAGGGGTCAGCCCCAGCATTTT.

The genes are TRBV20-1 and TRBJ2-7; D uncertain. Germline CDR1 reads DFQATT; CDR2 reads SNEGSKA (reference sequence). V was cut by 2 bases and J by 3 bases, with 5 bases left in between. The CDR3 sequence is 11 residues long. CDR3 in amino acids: CSARPGYEQYF. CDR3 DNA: TGCAGTGCTAGACCGGGCTACGAGCAGTACTTC.

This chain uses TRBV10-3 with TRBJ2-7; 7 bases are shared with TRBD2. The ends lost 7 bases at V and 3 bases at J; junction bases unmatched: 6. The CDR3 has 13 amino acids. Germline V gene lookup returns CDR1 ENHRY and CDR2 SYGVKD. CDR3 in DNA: TGTGCCATCAAGGTCGCTAGCGGCTACGAGCAGTACTTC. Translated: CAIKVASGYEQYF.

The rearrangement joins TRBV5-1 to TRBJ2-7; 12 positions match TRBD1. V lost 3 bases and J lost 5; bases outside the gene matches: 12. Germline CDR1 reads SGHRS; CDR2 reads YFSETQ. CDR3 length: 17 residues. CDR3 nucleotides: TGCGCCAGCAGCTGGACCAAAGTCGGGACAGGGGGCGACGAGCAGTACTTC. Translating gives CASSWTKVGTGGDEQYF.

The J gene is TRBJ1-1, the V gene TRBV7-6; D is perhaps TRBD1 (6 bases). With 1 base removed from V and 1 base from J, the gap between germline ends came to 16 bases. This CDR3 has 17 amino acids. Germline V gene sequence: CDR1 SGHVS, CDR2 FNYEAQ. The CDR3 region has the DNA TGTGCCAGCAGCTTAGGACCCCAGGGGCCGCAGAACACTGAAGCTTTCTTT. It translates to CASSLGPQGPQNTEAFF.